A single sample gave rise to the 24 T cell receptor beta chains below, sequenced in a study of regulatory T cells in long-lasting Graves disease. The time point is: newly diagnosed GD, antithyroid drugs for less than 3 months. RNA isolated from PBMCs was used to make the TCR library. For TCR beta, libraries came from iRepertoire HTBI primers and Arm-PCR of CDR3 regions. TCRdb fed the multiplex PCR reads into MiXCR, producing one record per CDR3 protein. The sample includes approximately 350,000 distinct CDR3 sequences, around 16% of them seen just once. The same data also went into a second study, on T cells in Graves' hyperthyroidism and ophthalmopathy.

The sequences come from peripheral blood mononuclear cells (PBMCs), collected at new diagnosis, from a patient treated with antithyroid drugs. The receptor set was obtained from a woman aged 18 to 35 with Graves disease.

This clonotype was seen repeatedly, ten times or more. This chain connects TRBV2 to TRBJ2-5; possible D gene TRBD1, 5 bases. The V gene's germline CDR1 is SNHLY and CDR2 FYNNEI. Trimming shortened V by 4 bases and J by 5 bases, and 11 bases separated the two germline ends. There are 13 residues in the CDR3. CDR3: CASSGQGRETQYF. DNA of the CDR3: TGTGCCAGCAGTGGGCAGGGTCGGGAGACCCAGTACTTC.

This clonotype was counted a few times. The rearrangement uses TRBV5-1 and TRBJ2-3; the D gene is possibly TRBD1 (5 bases). The DNA end is more similar to TRBJ2-7, so the J call may be wrong. Looked up from germline, CDR1 is SGHRS and CDR2 is YFSETQ. The CDR3 runs to 11 residues. CDR3: CASTDRNEQYF. The CDR3 nucleotides are TGCGCCAGCACCGACAGAAACGAGCAGTACTTC.

The sample holds many counts of this clonotype. The V and J genes are TRBV12-3 or TRBV12-4 and TRBJ2-5; D is unresolved. V was trimmed by 3 bases and J by 2 bases, leaving 7 bases between them. The CDR3 totals 13 residues. CDR3 protein: CASSFKPQETQYF. CDR3 sequence (DNA): TGTGCCAGCAGTTTCAAACCGCAAGAGACCCAGTACTTC.

There are many counts of this clonotype. This chain joins TRBV11-2 and TRBJ2-1, with a tentative D call TRBD1 (5 bases). CDR3 length equals 17 residues. In germline, CDR1 is SGHAT, CDR2 FQNNGV. V was pared by 1 base and J by 7 bases, with 20 bases between. CDR3: CASSLVSLEPGINEQFF. As DNA, the CDR3 is TGTGCCAGCAGCTTAGTGTCATTGGAGCCAGGGATAAATGAGCAGTTCTTC.

The V and J genes are TRBV19 and TRBJ1-2; D not certain. The CDR3 loop spans 15 amino acids. Germline V gives CDR1 LNHDA, CDR2 SQIVND (reference sequence). The V and J ends lost 4 bases and 0 bases respectively, with 12 bases between them. The CDR3 DNA reads TGTGCCAGTAGTAAACCATCGCTGACTAACTATGGCTACACCTTC. It specifies CASSKPSLTNYGYTF.

A word on this clonotype: This may arise from a read error, as a much more abundant clone is one base away. The rearrangement joins TRBV3-1 to TRBJ2-3; 9 bases line up with TRBD2. This CDR3 has 16 amino acids. Per germline, CDR1 LGHDT and CDR2 YNNKEL (reference sequence). The junction had 9 bases not matched to a gene; V was cut back by 8 bases and J by 0 bases. The CDR3 DNA follows: TGTGCCAGCGACCTTGGGACTAGCCGCAGCACAGATACGCAGTATTTT. Translated, it gives CASDLGTSRSTDTQYF.

The sample holds many counts of this clonotype. The chain has TRBV20-1 and TRBJ2-1, with D possibly TRBD2 on 5 matching bases. V was shortened by 5 bases and J by 10 bases, with 15 bases between the two germline ends. This CDR3 spans 12 amino acids. Germline loops: CDR1 DFQATT, CDR2 SNEGSKA (reference sequence). The CDR3 bases are TGCAGTGCTTGGGAACGGCGGAGGGAGCAGTTCTTC. It specifies CSAWERRREQFF.

This clonotype was seen more than once but under ten times. The chain combines TRBV19 with TRBJ1-1; D unresolved. Germline lookup yields CDR1 LNHDA and CDR2 SQIVND (reference sequence). V lost 10 bases and J lost 3, with 30 bases in between. The length of the CDR3 is 18 residues. The chain's CDR3 is CATLSTRTVAKRDTEAFF. The CDR3 coding sequence is TGTGCCACCCTCTCAACCAGAACAGTAGCAAAGCGGGACACTGAAGCTTTCTTT.

There are many counts of this clonotype. V gene TRBV20-1 combines with J gene TRBJ2-1, with TRBD2 matching 11 bases. Germline trimming cut 0 bases from V and 8 bases from J; bases unmatched to any gene: 15. CDR3 size: 18 residues. Per germline, CDR1 DFQATT and CDR2 SNEGSKA (reference sequence). The CDR3 here is CSARDLRGSGRASDEQFF. CDR3 nucleotide sequence: TGCAGTGCTAGAGACCTACGTGGTAGCGGGAGGGCCTCGGATGAGCAGTTCTTC.

The J gene is TRBJ2-3, the V gene TRBV28; TRBD2 matches 12 bases. V lost 11 bases to trimming and J lost 3 bases; unmatched junction nucleotides: 6. Per germline, CDR1 MDHEN and CDR2 SYDVKM. The CDR3 covers 14 residues. The CDR3 is CAGRTSGVTDTQYF. CDR3 DNA: TGTGCCGGGAGGACTAGCGGGGTAACAGATACGCAGTATTTT.

This clonotype was counted many times. The chain employs TRBV27 and TRBJ2-3, with D uncertain. Trimming took 2 bases from V and 0 from J, leaving 15 bases between them. CDR1 and CDR2 from the germline V gene are MNHEY and SMNVEV (reference sequence). The CDR3 spans 17 residues. In nucleotides, the CDR3 is TGTGCCAGCAGTTTAGATTTCGGAGACACTAGCACAGATACGCAGTATTTT. This codes for CASSLDFGDTSTDTQYF.

There are many counts of this clonotype. The gene calls are TRBV6-2 or TRBV6-3 and TRBJ1-4; no clear D. CDR1 is MNHEY, CDR2 SVGEGT, per germline. Trimming removed 0 bases at V and 11 bases at J, with 7 bases between. The CDR3 spans 12 residues. The DNA of the CDR3 is TGTGCCAGCAGTTACTCGAATGCGAAACTGTTTTTT. It is translated as CASSYSNAKLFF.

This clonotype has a count of ten or more. The chain couples TRBV7-2 to TRBJ1-1; D possibly corresponds to TRBD1 (5 bases). Germline V gene data show CDR1 as SGHTA and CDR2 as FQGNSA. This CDR3 has 15 amino acids. V shed 4 bases and J shed 8 bases, with 20 bases lying between them. Here the CDR3 DNA reads TGTGCCAGCAGCTCCGAGGGCTTTTCCGGGACCGAAGCTTTCTTT. It is translated as CASSSEGFSGTEAFF.

This clonotype was found many times. The chain has TRBV7-6 and TRBJ2-7, with 7 bases aligning to TRBD1. After removal of 5 bases from V and 4 bases from J, the junction contained 5 bases not matched to a gene. Germline V gene sequence: CDR1 SGHVS, CDR2 FNYEAQ. The CDR3 has 13 amino acids. The CDR3: CASSPRGKYEQYF. DNA of the CDR3: TGTGCCAGCAGCCCCAGGGGGAAATACGAGCAGTACTTC.

At least ten counts were recorded for this clonotype. The gene calls are TRBV7-8 and TRBJ2-1, with 7 bases identical to TRBD2. This CDR3 has 14 amino acids. The V gene's germline CDR1 is SGHVS and CDR2 FQNEAQ. Unmatched junction bases numbered 5, after V lost 7 bases and J lost 2 bases. The CDR3 region has the DNA TGTGCCAGCACCGGAGCGGGGACCTACAATGAGCAGTTCTTC. Encoded protein: CASTGAGTYNEQFF. The complete variable domain, with remaining parts taken from reference TRBV7-8 and TRBJ2-1, reads GAGVSQSPRYKVAKRGQDVALRCDPISGHVSLFWYQQALGQGPEFLTYFQNEAQLDKSGLPSDRFFAERPEGSVSTLKIQRTQQEDSAVYLCASTGAGTYNEQFFGPGTRLTVL.

This clonotype was detected only a few times. This chain links TRBV5-1 with TRBJ2-7; the match to TRBD1 covers 7 bases. Germline CDR1 and CDR2: SGHRS and YFSETQ. The CDR3 runs to 15 residues. The V gene end was trimmed by 4 bases and the J gene end by 0 bases; junction bases not matched to a gene: 7. The CDR3, as DNA: TGCGCCAGCAGCAATGGACAGGCCATCTCCTACGAGCAGTACTTC. Translated, it gives CASSNGQAISYEQYF.

This clonotype was recorded at least ten times. This chain connects TRBV28 to TRBJ2-5; D is uncertain. Germline assignment: CDR1 MDHEN and CDR2 SYDVKM. The CDR3 consists of 14 residues. V lost 5 bases and J 0 bases, leaving 10 bases between the germline ends. In DNA, the CDR3 is TGTGCCAGCAGTCCGCTGGGGTACCAAGAGACCCAGTACTTC. It translates to CASSPLGYQETQYF. The complete variable domain, with remaining parts taken from reference TRBV28 and TRBJ2-5, reads DVKVTQSSRYLVKRTGEKVFLECVQDMDHENMFWYRQDPGLGLRLIYFSYDVKMKEKGDIPEGYSVSREKKERFSLILESASTNQTSMYLCASSPLGYQETQYFGPGTRLLVL.

This clonotype was seen a handful of times. The V call is TRBV6-1, the J call TRBJ2-5, with D possibly TRBD2 on 5 matching bases. The CDR3 length is 13 residues. V was cut by 8 bases and J by 1 base, with 11 bases left in between. CDR1 MNHNS and CDR2 SASEGT come from the germline V gene. CDR3 sequence: CASGGDLQETQYF. As DNA, the CDR3 is TGTGCCAGCGGAGGTGATCTCCAAGAGACCCAGTACTTC.

This clonotype showed up many times. The V and J genes are TRBV18 and TRBJ2-3, with TRBD2 matching 8 bases. This CDR3 has 15 amino acids. Germline V CDR1 and CDR2: KGHSH, LQKENI. The V gene end was trimmed by 4 bases and the J gene end by 0 bases; junction bases not matched to a gene: 3. The CDR3 is CASSLSGDSTDTQYF. CDR3 DNA: TGTGCCAGCTCACTTAGCGGGGATAGCACAGATACGCAGTATTTT.

This chain links TRBV12-3 or TRBV12-4 with TRBJ2-5; a weak D match, TRBD1 (5 bases). The germline V and J ends were trimmed by 1 base and 9 bases, with 9 bases remaining between them. The CDR3 has 12 residues. The CDR3 sequence: CASSLGGAAQYF. Here the CDR3 DNA reads TGTGCCAGCAGTTTAGGGGGCGCGGCCCAGTACTTC.

A few counts support this clonotype. CDR3 bases: TGCGCCAGCAGTGAGTCGTTAGGGTCGAAAATCTACGAGCAGTACTTC. Its translation is CASSESLGSKIYEQYF. This rearrangement joins TRBV10-1 to TRBJ2-7, with D uncertain. V lost 0 bases, J lost 3 bases, and 15 bases lay in between. CDR1 WNHNN and CDR2 SYGVQD come from the germline V gene (reference sequence). This CDR3 has 16 residues.

The chain is built from TRBV6-5 and TRBJ2-5; possible D gene TRBD1, 6 bases. The V end lost 2 bases, the J end lost 7 bases, and 14 bases lay between the germline ends. The CDR3 consists of 14 residues. Looked up from germline, CDR1 is MNHEY and CDR2 is SVGAGI. Here the CDR3 DNA reads TGTGCCAGCAGTTACCCCGGGACACGAGGGACCCAGTACTTC. Translating gives CASSYPGTRGTQYF.

Many counts were recorded for this clonotype. The chain employs TRBV7-8 and TRBJ2-7; the match to TRBD2 covers 8 bases. The CDR3 length is 14 residues. V gave up 5 bases and J gave up 7 bases; unmatched junction bases: 10. In germline, CDR1 is SGHVS, CDR2 FQNEAQ. For the CDR3, the DNA is TGTGCCAGCAGCACGGGACTAGAGACGGGTGAGCAGTACTTC. Translating gives CASSTGLETGEQYF.

This clonotype was recorded at least ten times. J is TRBJ2-2 and V is TRBV11-2; D might be TRBD2 (5 bases). Trimming left V 1 base short and J 0 bases short, with 9 bases between. The CDR3 totals 16 residues. Germline V gene sequence: CDR1 SGHAT, CDR2 FQNNGV. The CDR3 DNA reads as TGTGCCAGCAGCTTAGCGGGATATTCGAACACCGGGGAGCTGTTTTTT. Encoded protein: CASSLAGYSNTGELFF.